The T cell receptor (beta chain) under discussion was sequenced for a study of T cell responses to AZD1222 COVID-19 vaccine. About the research overall: The analysis combined second doses at about 4 or about 12 weeks. Whole-study findings and limits: Baseline serology detected seropositivity in only 6 or 7 AZD1222 recipients. Targeting of unmutated variant regions was reportedly seen in nearly half of spike-specific TCRs.

TCRdb keeps only in-frame clones here, not all; method: immunoSEQ multiplex PCR. The table records around 130,000 clones, over 85% of them present only once. V was trimmed by 1 base and J by 1 base, leaving 4 bases between them. The V gene's germline CDR1 is SGHAT and CDR2 FQNNGV. The CDR3 runs 13 residues. Remarks on this clone: The target antigen is unknown. Other DNA sequences of this sample code for an identical CDR3.

The TCR comes from an adult in good health. The chain joins TRBV11-2 to TRBJ1-1, with D uncertain. This specimen was peripheral blood, taken on day 0 of AZD1222 vaccination. CDR3 DNA: TGTGCCAGCAGCTTAGCAGGGAACACTGAAGCTTTCTTT. This encodes CASSLAGNTEAFF.